One T cell receptor beta chain is described in this entry. Antigen specificity is unknown. The sample comes from a study of cytomegalovirus exposure and HLA in healthy donors. Study conclusions and caveats: A later analysis found most CMV-associated TCR beta chains apparently HLA-restricted. A few V segments could not be told apart, such as TRBV6-2 and TRBV6-3, and were left out. In an earlier analysis, productive rearrangement rates for most beta V segments clustered near 87% or 30%.

Per the germline V gene, CDR1 is MNHNY and CDR2 is SVGAGI (reference sequence). V lost 7 bases to trimming and J lost 6 bases, with 15 bases between them. This CDR3 is built from 13 residues. This PCR relied on a set of 60 Vbeta primers and 13 Jbeta primers. Generated by immunoSEQ multiplex PCR, the TCRdb table keeps only in-frame clones and is missing some. Of 150,000 or so clones listed, 73% were seen once; the top ten hold 1.5% to 2%. The sequenced sample consisted of PBMCs. The source of this sequence is a woman younger than 35 in good health and CMV-seronegative. This chain joins TRBV6-6 and TRBJ1-2; D gene ambiguous. The CDR3 DNA follows: TGTGCCAGCACCAACGGAGGGAAGGATGGCTACACCTTC. Translation gives CASTNGGKDGYTF.